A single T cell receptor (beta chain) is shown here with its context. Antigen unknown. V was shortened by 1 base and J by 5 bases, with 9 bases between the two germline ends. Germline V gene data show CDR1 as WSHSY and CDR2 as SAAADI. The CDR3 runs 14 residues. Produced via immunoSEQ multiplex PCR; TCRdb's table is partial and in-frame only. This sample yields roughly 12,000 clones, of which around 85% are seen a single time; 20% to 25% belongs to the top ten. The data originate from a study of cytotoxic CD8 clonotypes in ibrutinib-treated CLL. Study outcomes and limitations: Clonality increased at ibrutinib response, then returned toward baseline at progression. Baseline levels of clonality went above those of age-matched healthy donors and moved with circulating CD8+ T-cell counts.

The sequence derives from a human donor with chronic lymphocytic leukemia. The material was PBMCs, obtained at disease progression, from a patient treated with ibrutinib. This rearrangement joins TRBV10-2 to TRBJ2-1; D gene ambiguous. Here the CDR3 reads CASSEWGTHNEQFF. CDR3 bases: TGCGCCAGCAGTGAGTGGGGTACCCACAATGAGCAGTTCTTC.